This TCR beta chain was recorded in a study of early T cells in non-severe SARS-CoV-2 infection (dated by TCRdb to 2020 to 2022). About the study as a whole: Because TCR sequencing was done on bulk RNA from unsorted whole blood, the alpha and beta chains could not be paired.

From the cysteine through the phenylalanine, the CDR3 covers 11 amino acids. Only the CDR3 DNA is retained, 33 bases long and in frame from the first base. Trimming costs V 5 bases and J 3 bases, and their ends lie 7 bases apart. The CDR1 and CDR2 encoded by the germline V gene are SQVTM and ANQGSEA. As for this clonotype: Its antigen is unknown. The record has no base qualities; no much larger clone is one base away.

The study was a case-control design nested within a healthcare worker cohort in London, UK, with weekly nasopharyngeal swab PCR tests and blood sampling. Healthcare workers were recruited between 23 and 31 March 2020, during the week of the UK lockdown, and were followed weekly for up to about 15 weeks. Beyond this particular receptor, the publication reports: Matching against VDJdb was skewed toward anti-spike CD8 responses, likely underestimated virus-specific expansions, and missed private and CD4 specificities.

Libraries were prepared through 5' RACE. The listed sequencing device is NextSeq 500. Unique molecular identifiers were attached to individual cDNA molecules in the TCR library protocol so that sequencing error and PCR bias could be corrected. Sequencing covered both TCR alpha and beta chains, and within each sample the abundances of alpha and beta sequences were tightly co-correlated. Turning to the authors' computational methods: Decombinator V4 was used to annotate TCR sequences for V gene, J gene and CDR3. TCRs were defined as expanded if a significant change between any two time points was detected under a Poisson model with p below 0.0001. TCR abundances were normalised to the total number of TCRs sequenced in each sample and reported as counts per million. MAIT TCRs were defined by TRAV1-2 paired with TRAJ12, TRAJ20 or TRAJ33, and iNKT TCRs by TRAV10 paired with TRAJ18. VDJdb, accessed 1 November 2021, was searched for CMV, EBV and SARS-CoV-2 annotated TCRs, excluding TCRs annotated for multiple antigens. The public reads were reprocessed in TCRdb via fastp at Q25 and MiXCR, keeping in-frame beta chains. Rows with one shared CDR3 protein collapse into an entry with the most common genes and DNA. It is TCRdb's table, rather than the study itself, that gives the V and J calls and clone size. Across this sample there are about 98,000 distinct CDR3 sequences, with approximately 11% seen only once. 5.1% of the sample comes from the top ten.

This TCR was recovered from an adult who was a healthcare worker with PCR-confirmed SARS-CoV-2 infection or an uninfected control (not recorded which). The chain was built from TRBV29-1 and TRBJ1-1, with no D gene named confidently. Input material: whole blood. The CDR3 sequence is CSVKGDTEAFF. The sequenced DNA: TGCAGCGTTAAGGGCGACACTGAAGCTTTCTTT.